This TCR beta chain was recorded in a study of shared T cell receptors in the human thymus. V lost 8 bases and J lost 5; bases outside the gene matches: 24. The germline CDR1 and CDR2 sequences are MDHEN and SYDVKM. The CDR3 covers 19 residues. Sequencing used immunoSEQ multiplex PCR; TCRdb keeps in-frame clones, though not all of them. Here the sample spans over 450,000 clones, 75% to 85% being singletons. Only one count was recorded for this clone. These data also formed part of another study, on human thymus T cells. This second study notes: The thymus tissue came from resections taken during corrective heart surgery. Apparent bias marked the V and J gene usage of thymic and blood repertoires.

What was sequenced was thymocytes. The gene calls are TRBV28 and TRBJ2-3; 8 nucleotides align to TRBD2. The TCR originated in a boy less than two years old with a congenital heart defect. Here the CDR3 reads CASHVARMAGGRIGDTQYF. Here the CDR3 DNA reads TGTGCCAGCCATGTCGCGCGGATGGCGGGAGGCAGAATCGGAGATACGCAGTATTTT.